This T cell receptor beta chain comes out of a study of blood T cells in healthy people across ages. The V gene end was trimmed by 5 bases and the J gene end by 4 bases; junction bases not matched to a gene: 2. This CDR3 is 13 amino acids long. Germline loops: CDR1 MNHEY, CDR2 SVGEGT. For the second PCR, which ran for 7 to 11 cycles, a sample-barcoded 5' primer and a J-beta primer mix were used. TCRdb processed the 5' RACE reads anew with MiXCR; each CDR3 protein has one entry. Among around 700,000 distinct CDR3 sequences listed, roughly 25% were seen once. This clonotype was found a few times. Donor samples were obtained from healthy Caucasian individuals from Russia, aged about 6 to 95. These data were also filed under a second study, of T cells of mothers and their children.

Sequenced material: blood. This chain connects TRBV6-2 or TRBV6-3 to TRBJ1-5; the match to TRBD1 covers 7 bases. This receptor was obtained from a boy younger than 18 in good health. The CDR3 DNA follows: TGTGCCAGCAGTGGGGACAGAAATCAGCCCCAGCATTTT. Protein product: CASSGDRNQPQHF.